This is a list of T cell receptor beta chains from one sample in a study of PD-L1 blockade in urothelial cancer. Using immunoSEQ multiplex PCR, the repertoire was profiled, and TCRdb retains in-frame clones only, with some absent. Of 35,000 to 50,000 clones listed, over 65% were seen once; the top ten hold 2.5% to 3%. Material: PBMCs, obtained around atezolizumab (anti-PD-L1) treatment. These receptors were obtained from a man between 65 and 79 years old with urothelial cancer. CDR3s leave out the opening cysteine and the closing phenylalanine or tryptophan.

J: TRBJ2-7; V: TRBV19; CDR3: ASSIRGGYEQY
J: TRBJ2-3; V: TRBV9; CDR3: ASSVDGLASTDTQY
J: TRBJ2-3; V: TRBV11-1; CDR3: ASSLRTSGSSTDTQY
J: TRBJ2-7; V: TRBV7-7; CDR3: ASSDGTGDSYEQY
J: TRBJ2-7; V: TRBV5-8; CDR3: ASSLTGEGPLNYEQY
J: TRBJ2-7; V: TRBV7-9; CDR3: ASRGTGGYEQY
J: TRBJ2-7; V: TRBV5-6; CDR3: ASSAGGGVGYEQY
J: TRBJ2-7; V: TRBV7-9; CDR3: ASSLTGGSDEQY
J: TRBJ2-1; V: TRBV11-2; CDR3: ASSPQPADEQF
J: TRBJ2-2; V: TRBV9; CDR3: ASSVGTVDTGELF
J: TRBJ2-3; V: TRBV11-3; CDR3: ASSPRALYTDTQY
J: TRBJ2-7; V: TRBV5-4; CDR3: ASSLPGAGAFEQY
J: TRBJ2-3; V: TRBV5-6; CDR3: ASSSQGWGRYTDTQY
J: TRBJ1-2; V: TRBV4-1; CDR3: ASSTLEDPSSYGYT
J: TRBJ1-5; V: TRBV28; CDR3: ASGWTGVDQPQH
J: TRBJ1-2; V: TRBV5-5; CDR3: ASSFTRRYGYT
J: TRBJ2-3; V: TRBV10-3; CDR3: AISEGGQGGNTQY
J: TRBJ2-7; V: TRBV20-1; CDR3: SAPRQDEQY
J: TRBJ2-7; V: TRBV27; CDR3: ASSFNRGYEQY
J: TRBJ1-1; V: TRBV19; CDR3: ASTTHGGTEAF
J: TRBJ1-3; V: TRBV4-2; CDR3: ASSQEVGGGNTIY
J: TRBJ2-7; V: TRBV5-6; CDR3: ASSRDTDEQY